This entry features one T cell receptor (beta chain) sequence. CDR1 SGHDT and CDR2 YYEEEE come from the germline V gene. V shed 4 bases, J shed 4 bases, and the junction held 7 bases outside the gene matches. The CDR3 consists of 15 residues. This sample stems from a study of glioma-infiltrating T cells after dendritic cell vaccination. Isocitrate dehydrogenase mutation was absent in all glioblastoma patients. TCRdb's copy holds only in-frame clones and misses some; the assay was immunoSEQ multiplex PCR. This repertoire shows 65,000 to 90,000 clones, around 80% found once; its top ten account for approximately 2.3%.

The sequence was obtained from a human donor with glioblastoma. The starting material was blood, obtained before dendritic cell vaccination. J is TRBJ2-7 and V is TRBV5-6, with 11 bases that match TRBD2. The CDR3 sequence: CASSDSGGGLYEQYF. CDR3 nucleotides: TGTGCCAGCAGCGATAGCGGGGGGGGTCTTTACGAGCAGTACTTC.